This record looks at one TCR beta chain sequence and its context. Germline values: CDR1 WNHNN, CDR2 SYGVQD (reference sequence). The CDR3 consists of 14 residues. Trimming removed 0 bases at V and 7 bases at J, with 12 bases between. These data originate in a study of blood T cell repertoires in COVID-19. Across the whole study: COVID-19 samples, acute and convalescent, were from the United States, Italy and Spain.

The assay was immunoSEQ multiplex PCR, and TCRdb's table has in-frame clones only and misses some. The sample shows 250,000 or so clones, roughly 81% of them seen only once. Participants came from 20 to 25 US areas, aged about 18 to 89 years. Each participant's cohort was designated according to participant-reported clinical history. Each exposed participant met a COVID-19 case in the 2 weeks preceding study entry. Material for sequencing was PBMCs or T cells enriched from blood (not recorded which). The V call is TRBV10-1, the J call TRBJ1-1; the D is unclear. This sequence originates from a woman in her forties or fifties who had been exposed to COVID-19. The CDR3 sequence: CASSESALEVEAFF. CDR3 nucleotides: TGCGCCAGCAGTGAGTCGGCCCTCGAGGTTGAAGCTTTCTTT.